What follows are 32 T cell receptor beta chains derived from one specimen sequenced in a study of cytomegalovirus exposure and HLA in healthy donors. PCR involved 60 Vbeta and 13 Jbeta primers. This table comes from immunoSEQ multiplex PCR, and its TCRdb copy is limited to in-frame clones, with some not included. The table shows approximately 100,000 clones, with around 79% occurring only once. The sequenced sample consisted of PBMCs. These receptors were obtained from a man aged 55 to 70 in good health and CMV-seronegative.

Comment on this clone: This specimen includes other DNA sequences encoding the same CDR3. The genes are TRBV29-1 and TRBJ2-3; 16 nucleotides match TRBD2. Germline V gene data show CDR1 as SQVTM and CDR2 as ANQGSEA. CDR3 length: 16 residues. The trim removed 4 bases at V and 4 bases at J, leaving 5 bases unmatched. Here the CDR3 DNA reads TGCAGCGTTGCGGGACTAGCGGGGGGGCTGGCAGATACGCAGTATTTT. Translation: CSVAGLAGGLADTQYF.

The chain has TRBV6-5 and TRBJ1-2, with a possible D match to TRBD1 (5 bases). The CDR3 runs 13 residues. V was clipped by 7 bases and J by 8 bases, with 17 bases between them. Germline V gene data show CDR1 as MNHEY and CDR2 as SVGAGI. CDR3 sequence: CASTPGGGVGYTF. The CDR3 coding sequence is TGTGCCAGCACCCCGGGGGGGGGAGTCGGCTACACCTTC.

The chain recombines TRBV14 with TRBJ1-2; D is ambiguous. V was trimmed by 0 bases and J by 8 bases, leaving 16 bases between them. The germline V gene encodes CDR1 SGHDN and CDR2 FVKESK. The length of the CDR3 is 15 residues. CDR3 residues: CASSQDRAGGLGYTF. The CDR3 nucleotides read TGTGCCAGCAGCCAAGATAGGGCAGGAGGGCTCGGCTACACCTTC.

J is TRBJ2-5 and V is TRBV30; 8 bases agree with TRBD1. After removal of 2 bases from V and 7 bases from J, the junction contained 15 bases not matched to a gene. The germline gives CDR1 GTSNPN, CDR2 SVGIG (reference sequence). This CDR3 contains 16 residues. The CDR3 bases are TGTGCCTGGAGTACGATGGGACAGGTGAAATGGGTGACCCAGTACTTC. Translation: CAWSTMGQVKWVTQYF.

This sequence joins TRBV6-1 and TRBJ1-6, with 9 nucleotides matching TRBD1. Germline V gene lookup returns CDR1 MNHNS and CDR2 SASEGT. The CDR3 has 14 residues. The trim removed 4 bases at V and 8 bases at J, leaving 3 bases unmatched. This CDR3 reads CASSGQGGDSPLHF. The CDR3 nucleotides are TGTGCCAGCAGTGGACAGGGGGGAGATTCACCCCTCCACTTT.

V and J are TRBV14 and TRBJ1-6, with 7 positions matching TRBD1. Losses at the gene ends were 0 bases for V and 7 bases for J; bases not matched to a gene: 6. Germline assignment: CDR1 SGHDN and CDR2 FVKESK. This CDR3 is built from 16 residues. The CDR3 is CASSQEGQIPNSPLHF. CDR3 DNA sequence: TGTGCCAGCAGCCAAGAGGGACAGATCCCAAATTCACCCCTCCACTTT.

The chain carries TRBV30 and TRBJ1-2; 9 bases map to TRBD1. V lost 2 bases, J lost 8 bases, and 3 bases stayed unmatched. Per germline, CDR1 GTSNPN and CDR2 SVGIG (reference sequence). The length of the CDR3 is 12 residues. The CDR3 nucleotides are TGTGCCTGGAGTAGGACAGGGGAAGGCTACACCTTC. Protein: CAWSRTGEGYTF.

The CDR3 nucleotides are TGTGCCAGCTCACCTGACAGGGCTCGCTATGGCTACACCTTC. Translating gives CASSPDRARYGYTF. J is TRBJ1-2 and V is TRBV18; 7 bases agree with TRBD1. From germline, CDR1 is KGHSH and CDR2 LQKENI. Germline trimming cut 3 bases from V and 4 bases from J; bases unmatched to any gene: 5. This CDR3 is built from 14 residues.

The CDR3 region is CASSRQGDNYNEQFF. In DNA, the CDR3 is TGCGCCAGCAGCCGACAGGGGGACAACTACAATGAGCAGTTCTTC. The chain uses TRBV5-1 and TRBJ2-1; 9 bases align to TRBD1. Trimming removed 4 bases from V and 3 bases from J; junction bases left unmatched: 5. CDR1 SGHRS and CDR2 YFSETQ come from the germline V gene. The CDR3 is made up of 15 amino acids.

The CDR3 DNA reads TGTGCCAGCACCCAAACAGGCGTCGTAGCTTTCTTT. Its translation: CASTQTGVVAFF. This chain uses TRBV7-2 with TRBJ1-1; possibly TRBD1 for D (5 bases). Germline V CDR1 and CDR2: SGHTA, FQGNSA. The CDR3 contains 12 residues. Deletions cut 7 bases from V and 10 bases from J, with 16 bases between. Based on the CDR3 plus reference TRBV7-2 and TRBJ1-1, the full variable domain is GAGVSQSPSNKVTEKGKDVELRCDPISGHTALYWYRQSLGQGLEFLIYFQGNSAPDKSGLPSDRFSAERTGGSVSTLTIQRTQQEDSAVYLCASTQTGVVAFFGQGTRLTVV.

The genes are TRBV6-6 and TRBJ1-5; 8 bases fit TRBD1. J lost 7 bases, V lost 6 bases, and 5 bases had no gene match. Germline CDR1 MNHNY, CDR2 SVGAGI (reference sequence). CDR3 length: 13 amino acids. CDR3 residues: CASSSDRDQPQHF. For the CDR3, the DNA is TGTGCCAGCAGCTCGGACAGGGACCAGCCCCAGCATTTT.

This chain links TRBV7-9 with TRBJ2-2; TRBD2 matches at 7 bases. V shed 2 bases, J shed 4 bases, and the junction held 13 bases outside the gene matches. CDR3 length equals 18 residues. Germline CDR1 is SEHNR and CDR2 is FQNEAQ (reference sequence). The DNA for the CDR3 is TGTGCCAGCAGCTTACCCAAGGGGAGGGGCGCAGGCACCGGGGAGCTGTTTTTT. It is translated as CASSLPKGRGAGTGELFF.

The chain has TRBV27 and TRBJ2-3; D may be TRBD2 (7 bases). The germline V gene encodes CDR1 MNHEY and CDR2 SMNVEV (reference sequence). V was cut by 8 bases and J by 2 bases, with 23 bases left in between. This CDR3 has 17 residues. The CDR3 is CASLGYERGANTDTQYF. CDR3 DNA sequence: TGTGCCAGCCTTGGTTATGAACGGGGGGCCAACACAGATACGCAGTATTTT.

Only a few counts were recorded for this clone. CDR3 DNA sequence: TGCGCCAGCAGCCCTCAACAGGGGGCTTCGGGCTATGGCTACACCTTC. Its translation: CASSPQQGASGYGYTF. The chain carries TRBV5-1 and TRBJ1-2, with TRBD1 identical over 9 bases. In germline, CDR1 is SGHRS, CDR2 YFSETQ. With V trimmed by 4 bases and J by 4 bases, 11 bases remained unmatched. CDR3 length equals 16 residues.

This clone was counted only a few times. The chain employs TRBV9 and TRBJ2-5; a possible D gene is TRBD1 (5 bases). V lost 3 bases to trimming and J lost 0 bases, with 12 bases between them. The germline V gene has CDR1 SGDLS and CDR2 YYNGEE. This CDR3 has 15 amino acids. CDR3 amino acids: CASSEESGYQETQYF. Written as DNA, the CDR3 is TGTGCCAGCAGCGAGGAATCAGGGTACCAAGAGACCCAGTACTTC. Looking up the rest from reference TRBV9 and TRBJ2-5 gives the full variable domain: DSGVTQTPKHLITATGQRVTLRCSPRSGDLSVYWYQQSLDQGLQFLIQYYNGEERAKGNILERFSAQQFPDLHSELNLSSLELGDSALYFCASSEESGYQETQYFGPGTRLLVL.

The DNA of the CDR3 is TGTGCCAGCAGCCCGGATAGCGTGACCGATACGCAGTATTTT. It encodes CASSPDSVTDTQYF. V and J are TRBV5-4 and TRBJ2-3, with a tentative D call TRBD2 (5 bases). The CDR3 contains 14 residues. Germline values: CDR1 SGHNT, CDR2 YYREEE (reference sequence). Trimming pared 4 bases from V and 6 bases from J, leaving 15 bases between.

This clone was observed a handful of times. The J gene is TRBJ2-5, the V gene TRBV4-1; possibly TRBD1 for D (6 bases). The CDR3 is 17 residues long. Germline CDR1 reads MGHRA; CDR2 reads YSYEKL. Trimming pared 0 bases from V and 4 bases from J, leaving 18 bases between. DNA for the CDR3: TGCGCCAGCAGCCAAGATAGTGATGGAGGCAGGGGAGAGACCCAGTACTTC. It encodes CASSQDSDGGRGETQYF.

The chain uses TRBV29-1 and TRBJ2-1; unclear D gene. Trimming took off 6 bases at V and 3 bases at J, with 9 bases between the two ends. The germline gives CDR1 SQVTM, CDR2 ANQGSEA. The CDR3 spans 12 residues. The CDR3 nucleotides are TGCAGCGTACCCCGCGGCTACAATGAGCAGTTCTTC. Translating gives CSVPRGYNEQFF.

The chain joins TRBV14 to TRBJ2-2; 8 bases line up with TRBD2. CDR3 size: 14 residues. J lost 5 bases, V lost 4 bases, and 3 bases had no gene match. Germline V gene sequence: CDR1 SGHDN, CDR2 FVKESK. The CDR3 sequence: CASSRLAGTGELFF. The CDR3 bases are TGTGCCAGCAGCCGCCTAGCGGGTACCGGGGAGCTGTTTTTT.

This clone has just one count. The rearrangement uses TRBV6-5 and TRBJ2-2; tentatively, D is TRBD1 (6 bases). The V end lost 2 bases, the J end lost 3 bases, and 13 bases lay between the germline ends. CDR3 size: 16 residues. Germline loops: CDR1 MNHEY, CDR2 SVGAGI. The CDR3 reads CASSYAGTLYTGELFF. As DNA, the CDR3 is TGTGCCAGCAGTTACGCCGGGACACTCTACACCGGGGAGCTGTTTTTT.

J is TRBJ2-3 and V is TRBV4-2, with 10 bases matching TRBD2. The germline gives CDR1 LGHNA, CDR2 YNFKEQ. The CDR3 consists of 17 residues. J gave up 4 bases and V 2 bases, and 9 bases lay outside the gene matches. CDR3 region: CASSQRGSSGGADTQYF. Here the CDR3 DNA reads TGTGCCAGCAGCCAAAGGGGGTCTAGCGGGGGTGCAGATACGCAGTATTTT.

The rearrangement links TRBV7-2 to TRBJ2-7, with 7 nucleotides matching TRBD1. CDR3 length equals 14 residues. The germline V gene encodes CDR1 SGHTA and CDR2 FQGNSA. With 5 bases clipped from V and 6 bases from J, the junction kept 10 bases outside the gene matches. The CDR3 region is CASSPPTDRREQYF. In DNA, the CDR3 is TGTGCCAGCAGCCCCCCCACGGACAGGCGCGAGCAGTACTTC.

For the CDR3, the DNA is TGTGCCAGCAGCTTTCGGGTGAGCTCCTACAATGAGCAGTTCTTC. The encoded protein is CASSFRVSSYNEQFF. This sequence joins TRBV7-7 and TRBJ2-1; unclear D gene. Germline V lookup: CDR1 SSHAT, CDR2 FNYEAQ (reference sequence). Trimming took off 3 bases at V and 0 bases at J, with 9 bases between the two ends. This CDR3 has 15 amino acids.

The chain is built from TRBV19 and TRBJ1-1, with D perhaps matching TRBD1 (6 bases). The V and J ends lost 4 bases and 11 bases respectively, with 23 bases between them. The CDR3 runs 15 residues. Germline CDR1 reads LNHDA; CDR2 reads SQIVND (reference sequence). In DNA form, the CDR3 reads TGTGCCAGTAGTACCCTATCGACACAACGAACAGGGGCTTTCTTT. This codes for CASSTLSTQRTGAFF.

The chain couples TRBV2 to TRBJ2-7, with D possibly being TRBD1 (6 bases). The CDR3 is made up of 13 amino acids. V lost 10 bases and J lost 0, with 13 bases in between. In germline, CDR1 is SNHLY, CDR2 FYNNEI. This CDR3 is CATSWDNSYEQYV. Here the CDR3 DNA reads TGTGCCACCTCGTGGGACAACTCCTACGAGCAGTACGTC.

The gene calls are TRBV7-9 and TRBJ1-3; D is perhaps TRBD1 (5 bases). V gave up 2 bases and J gave up 3 bases, with 8 bases separating them. Germline V gene lookup returns CDR1 SEHNR and CDR2 FQNEAQ (reference sequence). The CDR3 loop spans 14 amino acids. This CDR3 is CASSLTGGGNTIYF. In DNA form, the CDR3 reads TGTGCCAGCAGCTTAACCGGGGGTGGAAACACCATATATTTT.

In its sample, this clone was seen once. The chain is built from TRBV2 and TRBJ1-2; D is undetermined. Germline V gene sequence: CDR1 SNHLY, CDR2 FYNNEI. This CDR3 comprises 15 residues. V lost 4 bases and J 2 bases, leaving 14 bases between the germline ends. The CDR3 region has the DNA TGTGCCAGCAGTGGTGGTGAAGCGATGAACTATGGCTACACCTTC. This codes for CASSGGEAMNYGYTF. The variable domain in full, completed from reference TRBV2 and TRBJ1-2, reads EPEVTQTPSHQVTQMGQEVILRCVPISNHLYFYWYRQILGQKVEFLVSFYNNEISEKSEIFDDQFSVERPDGSNFTLKIRSTKLEDSAMYFCASSGGEAMNYGYTFGSGTRLTVV.

V is TRBV2 and J is TRBJ2-2; tentatively, D is TRBD1 (5 bases). The V and J ends lost 6 bases and 2 bases respectively, with 13 bases between them. Germline V CDR1 and CDR2: SNHLY, FYNNEI. The CDR3 runs 15 residues. CDR3 DNA sequence: TGTGCCAGCAGAGGGGCGAGGCAAAACACCGGGGAGCTGTTTTTT. It is translated as CASRGARQNTGELFF.

This clone was detected only once. The rearrangement joins TRBV5-1 to TRBJ2-7; TRBD1 matches at 10 bases. Trimming cost V 6 bases and J 4 bases; bases outside gene matches: 7. Germline CDR1 SGHRS, CDR2 YFSETQ. This CDR3 has 14 amino acids. The DNA for the CDR3 is TGCGCCAGCAAATCCGGGACAGGGGTTTACGAGCAGTACGTC. It is translated as CASKSGTGVYEQYV.

This sequence joins TRBV7-6 and TRBJ2-3, with D possibly matching TRBD2 (6 bases). Germline values: CDR1 SGHVS, CDR2 FNYEAQ. The CDR3 contains 17 residues. The germline V and J ends were trimmed by 5 bases and 4 bases, with 22 bases remaining between them. The CDR3 is CASSRRGSGGVADTQYF. The CDR3 DNA is TGTGCCAGCAGCCGACGGGGGAGCGGCGGGGTAGCAGATACGCAGTATTTT. The full variable domain, rest sourced from reference TRBV7-6 and TRBJ2-3, is GAGVSQSPRYKVTKRGQDVALRCDPISGHVSLYWYRQALGQGPEFLTYFNYEAQQDKSGLPNDRFSAERPEGSISTLTIQRTEQRDSAMYRCASSRRGSGGVADTQYFGPGTRLTVL.

This clone was observed a single time. V usage is TRBV5-1 and J usage is TRBJ1-6; perhaps TRBD1 as D (5 bases). CDR1 and CDR2 (germline): SGHRS, YFSETQ. This CDR3 is built from 16 residues. Trimming pared 1 base from V and 8 bases from J, leaving 16 bases between. CDR3 nucleotide sequence: TGCGCCAGCAGCTTGTCTACAGTCTCAGGGTATTCACCCCTCCACTTT. Protein product: CASSLSTVSGYSPLHF.

The chain carries TRBV7-2 and TRBJ1-6; 7 nucleotides line up with TRBD1. The CDR3 has 15 amino acids. The germline CDR1 and CDR2 sequences are SGHTA and FQGNSA. With 5 bases clipped from V and 4 bases from J, the junction kept 5 bases outside the gene matches. The CDR3 loop reads CASSESGQYNSPLHF. The CDR3 bases are TGTGCCAGCAGCGAGTCGGGACAGTATAATTCACCCCTCCACTTT.